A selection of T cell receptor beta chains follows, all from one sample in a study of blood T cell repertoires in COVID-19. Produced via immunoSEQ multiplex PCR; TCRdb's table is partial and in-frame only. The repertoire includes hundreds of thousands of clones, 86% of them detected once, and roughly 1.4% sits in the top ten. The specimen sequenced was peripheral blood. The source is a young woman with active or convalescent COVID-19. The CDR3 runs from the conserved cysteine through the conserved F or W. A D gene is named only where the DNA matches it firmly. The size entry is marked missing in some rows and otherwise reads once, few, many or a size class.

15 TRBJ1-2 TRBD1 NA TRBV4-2 CASSQGQGLSYGYTF TGTGCCAGCAGCCAGGGACAGGGGCTGAGCTATGGCTACACCTTC
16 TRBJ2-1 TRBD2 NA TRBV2 CASRAGTSGSYNEQFF TGTGCCAGCAGAGCTGGGACTAGCGGGAGCTACAATGAGCAGTTCTTC
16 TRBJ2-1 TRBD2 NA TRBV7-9 CASSKVVAGGFNEQFF TGTGCCAGCAGCAAAGTGGTGGCGGGGGGTTTCAATGAGCAGTTCTTC
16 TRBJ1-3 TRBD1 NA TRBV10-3 CAISETTGLGGNTIYF TGTGCCATCAGTGAGACGACAGGGTTGGGAGGAAACACCATATATTTT
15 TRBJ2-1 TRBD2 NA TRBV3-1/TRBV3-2 CASSQSGSPYNEQFF TGTGCCAGCAGCCAAAGCGGGAGTCCCTACAATGAGCAGTTCTTC
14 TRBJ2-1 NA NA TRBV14 CASSQHGVASEQFF TGTGCCAGCAGCCAACACGGGGTAGCGAGTGAGCAGTTCTTC
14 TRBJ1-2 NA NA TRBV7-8 CASSLDGDNYGYTF TGTGCCAGCAGCTTAGACGGAGATAACTATGGCTACACCTTC
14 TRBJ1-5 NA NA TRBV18 CASSPPDSVGPQHF TGTGCCAGCTCACCACCGGACAGTGTAGGGCCCCAGCATTTT
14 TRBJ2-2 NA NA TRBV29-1 CSADTGSYTGELFF TGCAGCGCAGACACAGGGTCGTACACCGGGGAGCTGTTTTTT
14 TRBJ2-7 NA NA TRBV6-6 CASSPHDSSYEQYF TGTGCCAGCAGCCCCCATGATAGCAGCTACGAGCAGTACTTC
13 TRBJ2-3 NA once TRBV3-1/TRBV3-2 CASSQPRDNTQYF TGTGCCAGCAGCCAGCCCAGGGATAATACGCAGTATTTT
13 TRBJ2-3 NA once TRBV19 CASSPTSTDTQYF TGTGCCAGTAGCCCTACTAGCACAGATACGCAGTATTTT
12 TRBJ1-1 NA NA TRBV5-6 CASSFGLAEAFF TGTGCCAGCAGCTTCGGACTGGCCGAAGCTTTCTTT
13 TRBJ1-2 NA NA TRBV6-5 CASSKGDLYGYTF TGTGCCAGCAGCAAGGGGGATCTCTATGGCTACACCTTC
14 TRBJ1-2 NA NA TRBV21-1 CASSKVKGRYGYTF TGTGCCAGCAGCAAAGTAAAGGGGCGTTACGGCTACACCTTC
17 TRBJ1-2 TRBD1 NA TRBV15 CATSRVAGTGGVNGYTF TGTGCCACCAGCAGAGTCGCCGGGACAGGGGGGGTTAATGGCTACACCTTC
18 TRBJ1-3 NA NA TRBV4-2 CASSQAPPWGDSGNTIYF TGTGCCAGCAGCCAAGCCCCGCCGTGGGGGGATTCCGGAAACACCATATATTTT
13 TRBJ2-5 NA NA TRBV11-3 CASSFGESETQYF TGTGCCAGCAGCTTCGGGGAATCGGAGACCCAGTACTTC
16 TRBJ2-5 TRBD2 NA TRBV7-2 CASSLWASGNGETQYF TGTGCCAGCAGCTTATGGGCTAGCGGGAATGGAGAGACCCAGTACTTC
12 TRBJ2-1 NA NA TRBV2 CASSDNYNEQFF TGTGCCAGCAGTGATAACTACAATGAGCAGTTCTTC
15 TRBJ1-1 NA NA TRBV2 CASMGIFDSTTEAFF TGTGCCAGCATGGGGATCTTCGACAGTACCACTGAAGCTTTCTTT
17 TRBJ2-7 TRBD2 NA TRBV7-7 CASSTRGQTSGTYEQYF TGTGCCAGCAGCACCCGGGGGCAGACTAGCGGAACGTACGAGCAGTACTTC
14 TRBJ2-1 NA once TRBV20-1 CSASSGTPIYEQFF TGCAGTGCTAGTTCGGGGACTCCTATCTATGAGCAGTTCTTC
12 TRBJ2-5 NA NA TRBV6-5 CASTSTQETQYF TGTGCCAGCACCTCAACTCAAGAGACCCAGTACTTC
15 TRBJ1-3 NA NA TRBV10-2 CASRAGALSGNTIYF TGCGCCAGCAGAGCAGGGGCCCTCTCTGGAAACACCATATATTTT
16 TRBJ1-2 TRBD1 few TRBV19 CASSMRNHRGQDGYTF TGTGCCAGTAGTATGAGGAACCACAGGGGGCAAGATGGCTACACCTTC
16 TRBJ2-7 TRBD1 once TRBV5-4 CASSTWDRSISYEQYF TGTGCCAGCAGCACCTGGGACAGGAGCATCTCCTACGAGCAGTACTTC
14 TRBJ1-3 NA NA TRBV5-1 CASSTGTERNTIYF TGCGCCAGCAGCACCGGTACCGAGAGAAACACCATATATTTT
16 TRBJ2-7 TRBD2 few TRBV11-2 CASRGLAGGTSYEQYF TGTGCCAGCAGGGGTTTAGCGGGGGGGACCTCCTACGAGCAGTACTTC
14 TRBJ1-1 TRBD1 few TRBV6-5 CASRTRTGRTEAFF TGTGCCAGCAGGACCAGGACAGGGCGGACTGAAGCTTTCTTT
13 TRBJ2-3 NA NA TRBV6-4 CASGPVAGDTQYF TGTGCCAGCGGTCCAGTGGCGGGAGATACGCAGTATTTT
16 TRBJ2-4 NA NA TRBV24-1 CATSDLPAGGLNIQYF TGTGCCACCAGTGACCTCCCGGCAGGAGGTTTAAACATTCAGTACTTC
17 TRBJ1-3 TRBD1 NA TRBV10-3 CAAREPGQGSSGNTIYF TGTGCCGCGCGAGAACCGGGACAGGGTTCGAGTGGAAACACCATATATTTT
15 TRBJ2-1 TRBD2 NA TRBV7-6 CASSLLAGAYNEQFF TGTGCCAGCAGCCTTCTAGCGGGAGCTTACAATGAGCAGTTCTTC
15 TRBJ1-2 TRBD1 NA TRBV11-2 CASRKQGLYNYGYTF TGTGCCAGCAGAAAACAGGGGTTATATAACTATGGCTACACCTTC
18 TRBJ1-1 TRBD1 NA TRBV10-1 CASPKRDRGSDGDTEAFF TGCGCCAGCCCAAAAAGGGACAGGGGATCCGACGGGGACACTGAAGCTTTCTTT
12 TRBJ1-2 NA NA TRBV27 CASSFPGHGYTF TGTGCCAGCAGTTTTCCTGGGCACGGCTACACCTTC
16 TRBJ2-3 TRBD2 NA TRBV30 CAWSVLSGSYGDTQYF TGTGCCTGGAGTGTCTTAAGCGGGAGCTACGGAGATACGCAGTATTTT
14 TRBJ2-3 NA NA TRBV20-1 CSASSAGYTDTQYF TGCAGTGCTAGTTCGGCGGGATACACAGATACGCAGTATTTT
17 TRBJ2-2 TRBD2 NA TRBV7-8 CASSSGLAGVNTGELFF TGTGCCAGCAGCTCTGGACTAGCGGGGGTTAACACCGGGGAGCTGTTTTTT
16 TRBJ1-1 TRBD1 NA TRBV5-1 CASSFLGQADYTEAFF TGCGCCAGCAGCTTCCTCGGACAGGCTGATTACACTGAAGCTTTCTTT
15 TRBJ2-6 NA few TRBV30 CAWSVRGVETGVLTF TGTGCCTGGAGTGTACGCGGGGTAGAGACGGGCGTCCTGACTTTC
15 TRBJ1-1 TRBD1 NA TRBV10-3 CAITDRDRVNTEAFF TGTGCCATCACCGACCGGGACAGGGTGAACACTGAAGCTTTCTTT
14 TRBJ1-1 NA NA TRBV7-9 CASSLATGNTEAFF TGTGCCAGCAGCTTAGCGACAGGGAACACTGAAGCTTTCTTT
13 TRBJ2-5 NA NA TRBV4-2 CASSQVLEGTQYF TGTGCCAGCAGCCAGGTCCTAGAGGGGACCCAGTACTTC
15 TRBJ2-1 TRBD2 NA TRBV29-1 CSVEDLASGSDEQFF TGCAGCGTTGAAGATCTGGCTAGCGGGAGCGATGAGCAGTTCTTC
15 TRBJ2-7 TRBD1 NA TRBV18 CASSDRDREVHEQYF TGTGCCAGCTCAGACCGGGACAGGGAAGTACACGAGCAGTACTTC
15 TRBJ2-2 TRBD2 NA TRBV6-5 CASSFGLAGAGELFF TGTGCCAGCAGTTTCGGACTAGCGGGAGCCGGGGAGCTGTTTTTT
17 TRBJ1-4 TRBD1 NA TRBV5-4 CASSSGQGTATNEKLFF TGTGCCAGCAGCTCGGGACAGGGGACGGCAACTAATGAAAAACTGTTTTTT
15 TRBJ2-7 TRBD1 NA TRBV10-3 CAISPSRQGVHEQYF TGTGCCATCAGTCCGAGCCGACAGGGAGTCCACGAGCAGTACTTC
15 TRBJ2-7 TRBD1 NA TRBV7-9 CASSGGPDRAYEQYF TGTGCCAGCAGCGGCGGTCCGGACAGGGCCTACGAGCAGTACTTC
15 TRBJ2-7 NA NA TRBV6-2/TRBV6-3 CASSYSSREEYEQYF TGTGCCAGCAGTTACTCGAGCAGGGAGGAATACGAGCAGTACTTC
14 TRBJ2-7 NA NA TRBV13 CASSASRSSYEQYF TGTGCCAGCAGCGCTTCTCGGAGCTCCTACGAGCAGTACTTC
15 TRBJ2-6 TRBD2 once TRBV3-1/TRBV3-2 CASSLAGVGANVLTF TGTGCCAGCAGCCTTGCGGGAGTTGGGGCCAACGTCCTGACTTTC
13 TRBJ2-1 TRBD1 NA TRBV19 CATWTGPYNEQFF TGTGCCACCTGGACAGGTCCCTACAATGAGCAGTTCTTC
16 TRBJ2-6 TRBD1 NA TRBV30 CAWIGTGVSGANVLTF TGTGCCTGGATCGGGACAGGGGTCTCTGGGGCCAACGTCCTGACTTTC
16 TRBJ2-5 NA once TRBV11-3 CASSLVGRVAQETQYF TGTGCCAGCAGCTTAGTGGGCAGGGTAGCTCAAGAGACCCAGTACTTC
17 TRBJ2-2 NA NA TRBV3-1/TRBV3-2 CASSQLLSRSSTGELFF TGTGCCAGCAGCCAACTACTCTCTCGGAGTAGCACCGGGGAGCTGTTTTTT
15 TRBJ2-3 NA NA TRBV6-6 CASSYVDIRRDTQYF TGTGCCAGCAGTTATGTCGATATTCGCAGAGATACGCAGTATTTT
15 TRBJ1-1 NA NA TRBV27 CASSLSATGNTEAFF TGTGCCAGCAGTTTATCGGCAACAGGAAACACTGAAGCTTTCTTT